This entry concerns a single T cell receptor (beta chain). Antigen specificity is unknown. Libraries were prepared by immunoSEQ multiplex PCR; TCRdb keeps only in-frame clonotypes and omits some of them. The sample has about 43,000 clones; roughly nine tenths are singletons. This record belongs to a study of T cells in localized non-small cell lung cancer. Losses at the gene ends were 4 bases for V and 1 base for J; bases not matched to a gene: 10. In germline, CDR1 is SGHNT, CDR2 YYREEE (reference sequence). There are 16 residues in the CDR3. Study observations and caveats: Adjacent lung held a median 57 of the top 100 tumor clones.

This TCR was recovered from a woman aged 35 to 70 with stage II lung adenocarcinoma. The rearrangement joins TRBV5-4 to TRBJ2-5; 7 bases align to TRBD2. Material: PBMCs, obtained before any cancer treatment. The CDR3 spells CASSVPGLQTQETQYF. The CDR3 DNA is TGTGCCAGCAGCGTCCCGGGACTACAAACCCAAGAGACCCAGTACTTC.